The next 31 T cell receptor beta chains were all read from a single sample in a study of blood T cell repertoires in COVID-19. Using immunoSEQ multiplex PCR, the repertoire was profiled, and TCRdb retains in-frame clones only, with some absent. The data hold approximately 68,000 clones, with approximately 87% observed a single time. Specimen: peripheral blood. Receptor source: a man in his fifties with active COVID-19.

V usage is TRBV7-2 and J usage is TRBJ2-2; the match to TRBD2 covers 11 bases. Losses at the gene ends were 6 bases for V and 4 bases for J; bases not matched to a gene: 4. Looked up from germline, CDR1 is SGHTA and CDR2 is FQGNSA. There are 15 residues in the CDR3. CDR3 sequence (DNA): TGTGCCAGCAGAATAGCGGGAGGGCCCACCGGGGAGCTGTTTTTT. This gives the protein CASRIAGGPTGELFF. The full variable domain, its missing parts supplied by reference TRBV7-2 and TRBJ2-2, is GAGVSQSPSNKVTEKGKDVELRCDPISGHTALYWYRQSLGQGLEFLIYFQGNSAPDKSGLPSDRFSAERTGGSVSTLTIQRTQQEDSAVYLCASRIAGGPTGELFFGEGSRLTVL.

The chain combines TRBV5-1 with TRBJ2-7; D is perhaps TRBD1 (6 bases). Trimming stripped 6 bases from V and 0 bases from J, with 13 bases between. The germline CDR1 and CDR2 sequences are SGHRS and YFSETQ. The CDR3 extends over 14 amino acids. The CDR3: CASKPGADSYEQYF. The CDR3 DNA follows: TGCGCCAGCAAACCAGGGGCCGACTCCTACGAGCAGTACTTC.

The chain recombines TRBV12-5 with TRBJ2-5; TRBD2 is a possible D gene (6 bases). This CDR3 region has 15 residues. The V end was cut by 6 bases, the J end by 4 bases, with 18 bases between. In germline, CDR1 is LGHNT, CDR2 FRNRAP. This chain's CDR3 is CASGGTGARGETQYF. CDR3 nucleotide sequence: TGTGCTAGTGGGGGGACCGGGGCGCGGGGAGAGACCCAGTACTTC.

V and J are TRBV19 and TRBJ2-1, with 8 bases fitting TRBD2. The CDR3 is 13 residues long. V dropped 10 bases and J dropped 0; count of bases not matched to a gene: 2. Germline-derived CDR1 and CDR2 are LNHDA and SQIVND (reference sequence). The CDR3 DNA is TGTGCCACGGGGACTAGCTCCTACAATGAGCAGTTCTTC. Translated: CATGTSSYNEQFF.

The chain recombines TRBV11-3 with TRBJ1-1, with D possibly matching TRBD1 (6 bases). With 2 bases removed from V and 8 bases from J, the gap between germline ends came to 12 bases. Per the germline V gene, CDR1 is SGHNT and CDR2 is YENEEA. There are 13 residues in the CDR3. The CDR3 reads CASSLSRGGEAFF. CDR3 DNA: TGTGCCAGCAGCTTATCCAGGGGCGGAGAAGCTTTCTTT.

The CDR3 DNA reads TGCGCCAGCAGCCAAGTAGGCCAGGCAGCTAACTATGGCTACACCTTC. The encoded protein is CASSQVGQAANYGYTF. The chain employs TRBV4-3 and TRBJ1-2, with D hard to call. The CDR3 is made up of 16 amino acids. Germline loops: CDR1 LGHNA, CDR2 YSLEER. Deletions cut 1 base from V and 0 bases from J, with 12 bases between.

V is TRBV2 and J is TRBJ1-6; D is possibly TRBD1 (5 bases). The V gene lost 3 bases and the J gene lost 10 bases, with 13 bases spanning the gap. This CDR3 contains 14 residues. The germline V gene has CDR1 SNHLY and CDR2 FYNNEI. In DNA, the CDR3 is TGTGCCAGCAGTGAGTTCAGGGAAGGATCACCCCTCCACTTT. Its translation: CASSEFREGSPLHF.

By share, this clone ranks as medium-sized. The rearrangement uses TRBV5-1 and TRBJ2-2; 11 nucleotides line up with TRBD1. The trim removed 2 bases at V and 2 bases at J, leaving 5 bases unmatched. The CDR3 loop spans 17 amino acids. Germline loops: CDR1 SGHRS, CDR2 YFSETQ. The CDR3 region is CASSLPRTGGNTGELFF. DNA of the CDR3: TGCGCCAGCAGCTTACCTAGGACAGGGGGCAACACCGGGGAGCTGTTTTTT.

CDR3 nucleotides: TGCAGCGTTGAAGATCCCGGGGACATGGGCGAGCAGTACTTC. Translating it yields CSVEDPGDMGEQYF. The V call is TRBV29-1, the J call TRBJ2-7; a weak D match, TRBD1 (6 bases). Germline values: CDR1 SQVTM, CDR2 ANQGSEA. The ends were cut back, 0 bases at V and 6 bases at J, with 15 bases in the middle. CDR3 length equals 14 residues.

The chain is built from TRBV3-1 (or the pseudogene TRBV3-2) and TRBJ1-2; the match to TRBD1 covers 7 bases. The CDR3 sequence is 14 residues long. After removal of 1 base from V and 3 bases from J, the junction contained 2 bases not matched to a gene. From germline, CDR1 is LGHDT and CDR2 YNNKEL (reference sequence). The CDR3 loop is CASSQVTGDYGYTF. DNA of the CDR3: TGTGCCAGCAGCCAAGTAACAGGGGACTATGGCTACACCTTC.

The rearrangement links TRBV3-1 (or the pseudogene TRBV3-2) to TRBJ2-7, with TRBD1 identical over 7 bases. Germline CDR1 and CDR2: LGHDT and YNNKEL (reference sequence). The CDR3 has 15 residues. Trimming removed 4 bases from V and 1 base from J; junction bases left unmatched: 7. The CDR3 sequence: CASSLRDSSSYEQYF. In nucleotides, the CDR3 is TGTGCCAGCAGCCTCCGGGACAGCTCGTCCTACGAGCAGTACTTC.

V is TRBV19 and J is TRBJ1-6; D gene uncertain. Trimming left V 0 bases short and J 10 bases short, with 4 bases between. The CDR3 extends over 12 amino acids. Germline loops: CDR1 LNHDA, CDR2 SQIVND (reference sequence). Written as DNA, the CDR3 is TGTGCCAGTAGTATAGAGAGATCACCCCTCCACTTT. Amino acid sequence: CASSIERSPLHF.

In its sample, this clone was seen a few times. The chain joins TRBV20-1 to TRBJ2-7; D remains ambiguous. Trimming left V 3 bases short and J 5 bases short, with 8 bases between. The CDR3 covers 11 residues. Per germline, CDR1 DFQATT and CDR2 SNEGSKA (reference sequence). CDR3 nucleotide sequence: TGCAGTGCTAGGGGCGTCCACGAGCAGTACTTC. Its protein is CSARGVHEQYF.

The chain uses TRBV11-2 and TRBJ2-3; 10 bases align to TRBD2. V gave up 3 bases and J gave up 1 base; unmatched junction bases: 1. The CDR3 spans 15 residues. From germline, CDR1 is SGHAT and CDR2 FQNNGV. The CDR3 bases are TGTGCCAGCAGCTTCACTAGCGGGGGCACAGATACGCAGTATTTT. Its translation: CASSFTSGGTDTQYF.

The rearrangement links TRBV5-8 to TRBJ2-7, with 9 nucleotides matching TRBD1. The CDR3 runs 14 residues. Trimming took 0 bases from V and 7 from J; bases not matched to a gene: 5. CDR1 and CDR2 (germline): SGHTS, YDEGEE. DNA of the CDR3: TGTGCCAGCAGCTTGGGACAGGGGGTCTATGAGCAGTACTTC. This translates into CASSLGQGVYEQYF.

The gene calls are TRBV12-5 and TRBJ2-3; D is perhaps TRBD2 (5 bases). This CDR3 has 17 amino acids. Trimming shortened V by 0 bases and J by 0 bases, and 13 bases separated the two germline ends. Germline CDR1 LGHNT, CDR2 FRNRAP. The CDR3 DNA reads TGTGCTAGTGGTTTGGTACTCGGTAGCGTTAGCACAGATACGCAGTATTTT. This codes for CASGLVLGSVSTDTQYF.

The genes are TRBV24-1 and TRBJ1-5; TRBD1 matches 7 bases. CDR3 size: 14 residues. V trimming: 4 bases; J trimming: 9 bases; junction bases outside the gene matches: 8. CDR1 and CDR2 (germline): KGHDR, SFDVKD. The CDR3 reads CATSDTGVGRPQHF. CDR3 sequence (DNA): TGTGCCACCAGTGACACAGGGGTCGGTCGGCCCCAGCATTTT.

The CDR3 sequence: CASSLGGVRFF. In DNA form, the CDR3 reads TGTGCCAGCAGCTTGGGAGGAGTGCGGTTCTTC. The V and J genes are TRBV7-2 and TRBJ2-1, with D tentatively TRBD2 (6 bases). V was shortened by 3 bases and J by 15 bases, with 12 bases between the two germline ends. This CDR3 comprises 11 residues. Germline CDR1 SGHTA, CDR2 FQGNSA.

This clone has only a few counts. The rearrangement links TRBV10-3 to TRBJ1-1; D might be TRBD1 (6 bases). Germline V gives CDR1 ENHRY, CDR2 SYGVKD. V was clipped by 6 bases and J by 4 bases, with 15 bases between them. This CDR3 is 14 amino acids long. The CDR3 nucleotides read TGTGCCATCAGGGGCCCTGGGGGCGGCACTGAAGCTTTCTTT. Translation gives CAIRGPGGGTEAFF.

The V and J genes are TRBV6-5 and TRBJ2-1; the match to TRBD2 covers 12 bases. There are 14 residues in the CDR3. The V gene's germline CDR1 is MNHEY and CDR2 SVGAGI. V lost 6 bases and J lost 8; bases outside the gene matches: 5. In DNA form, the CDR3 reads TGTGCCAGCAGGCGACTAGCGGGAGCCTATGAGCAGTTCTTC. It translates to CASRRLAGAYEQFF.

The rearrangement links TRBV10-3 to TRBJ2-2, with 13 bases fitting TRBD2. The CDR3 contains 17 residues. V dropped 4 bases and J dropped 4; count of bases not matched to a gene: 6. Per the germline V gene, CDR1 is ENHRY and CDR2 is SYGVKD. CDR3 DNA: TGTGCCATCAGTGGGGGACTAGCGGGGTCCGGCACCGGGGAGCTGTTTTTT. Translated: CAISGGLAGSGTGELFF.

This clone appeared once. The chain employs TRBV7-8 and TRBJ2-7; D may be TRBD1 (5 bases). This CDR3 comprises 12 residues. The germline V gene has CDR1 SGHVS and CDR2 FQNEAQ. V gave up 5 bases and J gave up 3 bases, with 8 bases separating them. CDR3 in DNA: TGTGCCAGCAGCCGGACATACTACGAGCAGTACTTC. Amino acids: CASSRTYYEQYF.

The V call is TRBV6-5, the J call TRBJ1-2; the D gene is possibly TRBD1 (5 bases). Germline V gene lookup returns CDR1 MNHEY and CDR2 SVGAGI. This CDR3 region has 12 residues. With 6 bases removed from V and 4 bases from J, the gap between germline ends came to 9 bases. CDR3 sequence reads: CASRGGTYGYTF. Here the CDR3 DNA reads TGTGCCAGCAGGGGAGGGACCTATGGCTACACCTTC.

The rearrangement links TRBV2 to TRBJ1-4, with D hard to call. CDR1 is SNHLY, CDR2 FYNNEI, per germline. V shed 10 bases and J shed 1 base, with 10 bases lying between them. The CDR3 runs to 13 residues. DNA for the CDR3: TGTGCCACCCGACGGGGAACTAATGAAAAACTGTTTTTT. Protein: CATRRGTNEKLFF.

This chain links TRBV7-9 with TRBJ1-5; 9 bases fit TRBD1. Germline V gene lookup returns CDR1 SEHNR and CDR2 FQNEAQ (reference sequence). The V gene end was trimmed by 1 base and the J gene end by 5 bases; junction bases not matched to a gene: 6. CDR3 length: 16 residues. CDR3 coding DNA: TGTGCCAGCAGCTTAGGAACAGGGGGCCTGTATCAGCCCCAGCATTTT. Residues: CASSLGTGGLYQPQHF.

The chain recombines TRBV5-6 with TRBJ1-1; D might be TRBD1 (5 bases). V was clipped by 2 bases and J by 2 bases, with 10 bases between them. The germline gives CDR1 SGHDT, CDR2 YYEEEE. The length of the CDR3 is 14 residues. CDR3 in DNA: TGTGCCAGCAGCTTAATAGACAGAAACACTGAAGCTTTCTTT. This encodes CASSLIDRNTEAFF.

This clone was seen a single time. V is TRBV11-2 and J is TRBJ2-3; TRBD2 matches 9 bases. This CDR3 contains 17 residues. Germline assignment: CDR1 SGHAT and CDR2 FQNNGV. The trim removed 0 bases at V and 5 bases at J, leaving 9 bases unmatched. The CDR3 spells CASSLDGAGGPIDTQYF. CDR3 in DNA: TGTGCCAGCAGCTTAGATGGGGCGGGAGGGCCGATAGATACGCAGTATTTT.

This chain links TRBV28 with TRBJ2-2; 10 bases are shared with TRBD2. This CDR3 contains 17 residues. The germline V gene has CDR1 MDHEN and CDR2 SYDVKM. The V and J ends lost 3 bases and 3 bases, in that order; junction bases with no gene match: 7. CDR3 DNA: TGTGCCAGCAGTTTCGGAGGGCTAGCGGGGGACACCGGGGAGCTGTTTTTT. Protein: CASSFGGLAGDTGELFF.

The V gene is TRBV2, the J gene TRBJ2-7; 7 bases are a match to TRBD1. Germline V gene data show CDR1 as SNHLY and CDR2 as FYNNEI. This CDR3 contains 13 residues. V was clipped by 7 bases and J by 9 bases; unmatched bases: 12. CDR3 region: CASTTGALRGQYF. The CDR3 DNA is TGTGCCAGCACTACAGGGGCTCTACGTGGGCAGTACTTC.

This chain uses TRBV19 with TRBJ2-1; 11 bases line up with TRBD2. Germline V gene lookup returns CDR1 LNHDA and CDR2 SQIVND (reference sequence). The CDR3 spans 17 residues. V was pared by 4 bases and J by 11 bases, with 16 bases of the junction left unmatched. This CDR3 reads CASSTRTGTATSGKQFF. The CDR3 DNA follows: TGTGCCAGTAGTACCCGAACCGGGACAGCGACTAGCGGGAAGCAGTTCTTC.

The rearrangement uses TRBV7-9 and TRBJ2-7, with 8 bases lining up with TRBD1. Germline V gene sequence: CDR1 SEHNR, CDR2 FQNEAQ (reference sequence). V lost 5 bases to trimming and J lost 3 bases; unmatched junction nucleotides: 6. This CDR3 has 14 residues. In DNA form, the CDR3 reads TGTGCCAGCAGCCGAGGACAGGGAAACTACGAGCAGTACTTC. Its translation is CASSRGQGNYEQYF.